The 10 T cell receptor beta chains below come from one sample, sequenced in a study of molecular identifiers for immune sequencing clone quantification. TCRdb redid the calling of the PCR reads with MiXCR, one entry per CDR3 protein. The profile covers approximately 550,000 distinct CDR3 sequences, with 20% to 25% appearing a single time and under 0.85% taken by the ten largest. The specimen sequenced was naive CD8+ T cells from blood, with Jurkat cell RNA spiked in. Subset denoted: FACS-sorted CD8+CD4-CCR7+CD45RA+ naive T cells. These receptors originate from a human donor in good health. Some libraries in this study had Jurkat cell RNA spiked in.

This clonotype has at least ten counts. The gene calls are TRBV9 and TRBJ2-2, with 8 nucleotides matching TRBD1. The V segment lost 0 bases and the J segment 14 bases; nucleotides outside the gene matches: 6. CDR1 is SGDLS, CDR2 YYNGEE, per germline. This CDR3 is built from 13 residues. The CDR3 loop is CASSVEGTGELFF. CDR3 DNA sequence: TGTGCCAGCAGCGTAGAAGGGACAGGAGAACTGTTTTTT.

About this clonotype itself: One end of the junction varies from germline; a read error may be responsible. This sequence joins TRBV12-5 and TRBJ2-1; possibly TRBD2 for D (5 bases). From germline, CDR1 is LGHNT and CDR2 FRNRAP. There are 15 residues in the CDR3. As DNA, the CDR3 is TGTGCTAGTGCCCCCCCGAGGGTTACAATCTATGAGCGGTTCTTC. Translating gives CASAPPRVTIYERFF.

This clonotype was seen at least ten times. Here the CDR3 reads CSVVGTSSRGEQFF. Written as DNA, the CDR3 is TGCAGCGTTGTTGGGACTAGCTCGCGGGGTGAGCAGTTCTTC. The chain joins TRBV29-1 to TRBJ2-1; 9 bases match TRBD2. V shed 4 bases and J 9 bases; nucleotides not matched to a gene: 10. This CDR3 has 14 amino acids. Per the germline V gene, CDR1 is SQVTM and CDR2 is ANQGSEA.

This clonotype was found many times. The V gene is TRBV28, the J gene TRBJ2-2; a weak D match, TRBD2 (6 bases). The germline V gene encodes CDR1 MDHEN and CDR2 SYDVKM. The CDR3 spans 15 residues. V lost 10 bases, J lost 1 base, and 16 bases lay in between. CDR3 nucleotides: TGTGCCACCTCGATGGTTAGCGGGAACACCGGGGAGCTGTTTTTT. Translation gives CATSMVSGNTGELFF.

This clonotype was seen repeatedly, ten times or more. The chain uses TRBV4-1 and TRBJ2-7; 14 bases map to TRBD2. J gave up 2 bases and V 4 bases, and 1 base lay outside the gene matches. CDR1 is MGHRA, CDR2 YSYEKL, per germline. The CDR3 is 15 amino acids. The CDR3 nucleotides are TGCGCCAGCAGCCCGGGACTAGCGGGAGCCTACGAGCAGTACTTC. Amino acids: CASSPGLAGAYEQYF.

Remarks on this clonotype: Without the conserved terminal phenylalanine or tryptophan, this CDR3 likely stems from a read error. The V gene is TRBV19, the J gene TRBJ2-7; 8 bases align to TRBD1. Per germline, CDR1 LNHDA and CDR2 SQIVND (reference sequence). Trimming took 10 bases from V and 9 from J; bases not matched to a gene: 11. This CDR3 comprises 12 residues. CDR3 in amino acids: CATLDRARGQYL. CDR3 DNA: TGTGCCACCCTGGACAGGGCAAGGGGGCAGTACCTC.

Ten or more counts support this clonotype. The chain recombines TRBV2 with TRBJ2-5; 13 nucleotides align to TRBD2. Germline V gives CDR1 SNHLY, CDR2 FYNNEI. The junction had 13 bases not matched to a gene; V was cut back by 8 bases and J by 4 bases. The CDR3 consists of 17 residues. The CDR3 bases are TGTGCCAGCCTCAACATCCATACTAGCGGGGGGGTAGAGACCCAGTACTTC. It codes for CASLNIHTSGGVETQYF.

The chain couples TRBV6-4 to TRBJ1-2; TRBD1 is a possible D gene (5 bases). Trimming stripped 2 bases from V and 5 bases from J, with 6 bases between. Germline values: CDR1 MRHNA, CDR2 SNTAGT. This CDR3 has 12 residues. Written as DNA, the CDR3 is TGTGCCAGCAGTGACGAGGGGTATGGCTACACCTTC. Amino acids: CASSDEGYGYTF.

This clonotype was counted at least ten times. The chain joins TRBV5-1 to TRBJ2-7; TRBD2 aligns across 8 bases. The germline CDR1 and CDR2 sequences are SGHRS and YFSETQ. The CDR3 loop spans 16 amino acids. The V gene end was trimmed by 4 bases and the J gene end by 5 bases; junction bases not matched to a gene: 14. The CDR3 loop reads CASSPLTAGVLNEQYF. CDR3 DNA sequence: TGCGCCAGCAGCCCTCTGACAGCGGGAGTCTTGAACGAGCAGTACTTC.

This chain connects TRBV7-3 to TRBJ2-1; a possible D gene is TRBD2 (5 bases). The V and J ends lost 3 bases and 6 bases respectively, with 15 bases between them. The CDR3 runs to 15 residues. CDR1 SGHTA and CDR2 FQGTGA come from the germline V gene. The CDR3 DNA reads TGTGCCAGCAGCTTTCAAGGAAACGGGGTCAATGAGCAGTTCTTC. Translation: CASSFQGNGVNEQFF.